This T cell receptor beta chain was recovered during a study of blood T cell repertoires in COVID-19. TCRdb's table, derived via immunoSEQ multiplex PCR, lists solely in-frame clones and lacks some. The sample contains about 80,000 clones, about 83% of which appear only once. The germline gives CDR1 MNHEY, CDR2 SVGEGT. This CDR3 has 18 residues. V lost 0 bases to trimming and J lost 1 base; unmatched junction nucleotides: 9. The specimen was peripheral blood. The chain carries TRBV6-2 or TRBV6-3 and TRBJ2-3; 8 bases are a match to TRBD2. The TCR originated in a human donor in a cohort sampled during active COVID-19. Written as DNA, the CDR3 is TGTGCCAGCAGTTACTCCCCGACTAGCGAAGGGGGCACAGATACGCAGTATTTT. It codes for CASSYSPTSEGGTDTQYF.